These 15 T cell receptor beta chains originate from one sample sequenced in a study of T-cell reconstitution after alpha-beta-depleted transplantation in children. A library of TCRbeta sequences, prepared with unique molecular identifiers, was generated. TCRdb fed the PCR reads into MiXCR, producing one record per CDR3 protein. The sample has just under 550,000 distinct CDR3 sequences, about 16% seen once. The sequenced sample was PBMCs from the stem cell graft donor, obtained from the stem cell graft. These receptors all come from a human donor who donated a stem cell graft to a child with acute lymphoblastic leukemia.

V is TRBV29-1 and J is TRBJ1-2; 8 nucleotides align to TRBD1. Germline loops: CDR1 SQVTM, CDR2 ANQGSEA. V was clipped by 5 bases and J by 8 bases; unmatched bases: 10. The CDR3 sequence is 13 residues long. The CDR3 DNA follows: TGCAGCGTTCTAGGGACAGGCGGGGGAGGCTACACCTTC. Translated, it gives CSVLGTGGGGYTF.

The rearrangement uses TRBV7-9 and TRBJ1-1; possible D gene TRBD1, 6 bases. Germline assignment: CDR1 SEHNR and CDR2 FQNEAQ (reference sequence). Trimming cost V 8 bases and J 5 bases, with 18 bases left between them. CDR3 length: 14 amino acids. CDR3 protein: CASPSTQGGTEAFF. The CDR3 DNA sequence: TGTGCCAGCCCTAGTACACAGGGAGGGACTGAAGCTTTCTTT.

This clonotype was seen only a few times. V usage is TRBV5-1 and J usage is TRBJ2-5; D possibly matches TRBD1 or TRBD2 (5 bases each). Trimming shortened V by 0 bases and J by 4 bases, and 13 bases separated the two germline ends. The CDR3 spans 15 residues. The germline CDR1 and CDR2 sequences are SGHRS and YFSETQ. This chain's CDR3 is CASSLGGLEGETQYF. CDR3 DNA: TGCGCCAGCAGCTTGGGGGGCCTCGAGGGAGAGACCCAGTACTTC.

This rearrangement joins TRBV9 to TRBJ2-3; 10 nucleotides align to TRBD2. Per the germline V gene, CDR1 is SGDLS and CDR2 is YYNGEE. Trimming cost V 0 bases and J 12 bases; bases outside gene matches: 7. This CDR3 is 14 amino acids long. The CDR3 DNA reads TGTGCCAGCAGCGTAGCATCTAGCGGGAGTAAACAGTATTTT. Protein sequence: CASSVASSGSKQYF.

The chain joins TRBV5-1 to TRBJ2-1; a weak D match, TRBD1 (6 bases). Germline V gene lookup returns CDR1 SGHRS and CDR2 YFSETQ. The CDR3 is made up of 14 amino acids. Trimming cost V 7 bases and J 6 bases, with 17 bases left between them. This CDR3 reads CASSFDSRGNEQFF. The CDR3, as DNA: TGCGCCAGCTCCTTCGATTCCAGGGGCAATGAGCAGTTCTTC.

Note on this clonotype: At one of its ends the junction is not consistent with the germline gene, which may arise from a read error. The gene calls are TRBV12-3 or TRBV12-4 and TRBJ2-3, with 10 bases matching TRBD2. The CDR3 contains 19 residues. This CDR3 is CAISLDASGRSVRTDTQYF. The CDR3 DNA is TGTGCCATCAGTTTAGATGCTAGCGGGAGAAGTGTGCGCACAGATACGCAGTATTTT.

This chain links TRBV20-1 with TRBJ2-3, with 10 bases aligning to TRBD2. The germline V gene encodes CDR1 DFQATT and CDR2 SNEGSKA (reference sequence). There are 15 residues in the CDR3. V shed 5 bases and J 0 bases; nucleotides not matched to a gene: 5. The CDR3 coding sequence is TGCAGTGCTCCGACTAGCGGGCTGAGCACAGATACGCAGTATTTT. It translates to CSAPTSGLSTDTQYF.

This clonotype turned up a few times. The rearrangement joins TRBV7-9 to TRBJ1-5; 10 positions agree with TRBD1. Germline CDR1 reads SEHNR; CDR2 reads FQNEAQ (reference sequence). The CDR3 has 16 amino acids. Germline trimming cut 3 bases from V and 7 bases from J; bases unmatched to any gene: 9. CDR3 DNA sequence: TGTGCCAGCAGCTTGGGAGGGACAGGGGCCCGACAGCCCCAGCATTTT. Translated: CASSLGGTGARQPQHF.

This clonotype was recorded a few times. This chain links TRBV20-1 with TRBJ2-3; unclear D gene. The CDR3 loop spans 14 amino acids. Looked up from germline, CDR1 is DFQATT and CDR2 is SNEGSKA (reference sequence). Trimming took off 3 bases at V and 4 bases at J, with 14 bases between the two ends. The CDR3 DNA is TGCAGTGCTAGCCGCGACGCCCGGCCAGATACGCAGTATTTT. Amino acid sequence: CSASRDARPDTQYF.

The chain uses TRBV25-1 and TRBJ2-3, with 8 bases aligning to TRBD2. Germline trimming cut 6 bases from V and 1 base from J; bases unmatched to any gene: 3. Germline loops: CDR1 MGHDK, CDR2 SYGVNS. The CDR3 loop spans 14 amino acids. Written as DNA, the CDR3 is TGTGCCAGCAGAGGCGGGAGGCGCACAGATACGCAGTATTTT. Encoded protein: CASRGGRRTDTQYF. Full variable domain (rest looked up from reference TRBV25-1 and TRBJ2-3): EADIYQTPRYLVIGTGKKITLECSQTMGHDKMYWYQQDPGMELHLIHYSYGVNSTEKGDLSSESTVSRIRTEHFPLTLESARPSHTSQYLCASRGGRRTDTQYFGPGTRLTVL.

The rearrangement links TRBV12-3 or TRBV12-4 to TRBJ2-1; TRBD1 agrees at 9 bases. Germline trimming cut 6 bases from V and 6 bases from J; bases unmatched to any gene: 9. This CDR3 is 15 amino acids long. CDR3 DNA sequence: TGTGCCAGCAGCTATACAGGGGGCGCGGGCAATGAGCAGTTCTTC. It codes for CASSYTGGAGNEQFF.

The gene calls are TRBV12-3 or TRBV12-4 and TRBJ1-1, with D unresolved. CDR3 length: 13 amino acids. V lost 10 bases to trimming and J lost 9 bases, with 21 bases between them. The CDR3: CATSNGPYPKAFF. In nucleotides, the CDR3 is TGTGCCACCTCGAATGGGCCTTATCCCAAAGCTTTCTTT.

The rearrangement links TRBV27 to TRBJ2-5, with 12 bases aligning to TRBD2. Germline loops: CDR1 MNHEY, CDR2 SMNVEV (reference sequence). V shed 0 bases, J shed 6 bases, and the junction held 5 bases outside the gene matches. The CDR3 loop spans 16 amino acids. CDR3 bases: TGTGCCAGCAGTTTATCGCCGACTAGCGGGAGTAAGACCCAGTACTTC. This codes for CASSLSPTSGSKTQYF.

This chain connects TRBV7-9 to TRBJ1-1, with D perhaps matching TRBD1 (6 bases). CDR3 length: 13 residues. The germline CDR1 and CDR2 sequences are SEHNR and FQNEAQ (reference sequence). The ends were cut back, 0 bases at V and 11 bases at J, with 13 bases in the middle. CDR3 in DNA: TGTGCCAGCAGCTTAGCGGGGGGCCCAGGGGCTTTCTTT. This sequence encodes CASSLAGGPGAFF.

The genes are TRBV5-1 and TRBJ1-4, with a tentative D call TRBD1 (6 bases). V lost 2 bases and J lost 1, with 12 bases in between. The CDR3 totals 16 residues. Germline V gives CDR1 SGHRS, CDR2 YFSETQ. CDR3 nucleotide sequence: TGCGCCAGCAGCTTAGGGGGATTTGGAACTAATGAAAAACTGTTTTTT. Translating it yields CASSLGGFGTNEKLFF.